This entry lists 8 T cell receptor beta chains sequenced from one sample in a study of blood T cell repertoires in COVID-19. Assay: immunoSEQ multiplex PCR; the TCRdb copy retains only in-frame clones and omits some. The sample yields 170,000 or so clones, roughly 84% seen once. The sample consisted of peripheral blood. The receptor source for this set is a man aged 18 to 30 with active or convalescent COVID-19.

The chain's CDR3 is CASSDSPASGYTF. CDR3 sequence (DNA): TGTGCCAGCAGTGACTCTCCAGCGTCTGGCTACACCTTC. This chain connects TRBV6-4 to TRBJ1-2; D not resolved. V was pared by 0 bases and J by 7 bases, with 9 bases between. The CDR3 is 13 amino acids. Germline V gene data show CDR1 as MRHNA and CDR2 as SNTAGT.

The chain uses TRBV27 and TRBJ2-1; 8 nucleotides match TRBD2. CDR3 length: 15 amino acids. V was clipped by 7 bases and J by 9 bases; unmatched bases: 14. The germline gives CDR1 MNHEY, CDR2 SMNVEV (reference sequence). Here the CDR3 reads CASTWVGGAPGEQFF. Here the CDR3 DNA reads TGTGCCAGCACCTGGGTCGGGGGGGCCCCCGGTGAGCAGTTCTTC.

This clone appeared a single time. The CDR3 here is CASSPAGRTPNTGELFF. The DNA of the CDR3 is TGTGCCAGCAGCCCGGCGGGGAGGACCCCGAACACCGGGGAGCTGTTTTTT. This chain links TRBV5-4 with TRBJ2-2; D might be TRBD2 (6 bases). Trimming took 4 bases from V and 0 from J, leaving 16 bases between them. The germline V gene has CDR1 SGHNT and CDR2 YYREEE (reference sequence). The CDR3 consists of 17 residues. The full variable domain, completed using reference TRBV5-4 and TRBJ2-2, is ETGVTQSPTHLIKTRGQQVTLRCSSQSGHNTVSWYQQALGQGPQFIFQYYREEENGRGNFPPRFSGLQFPNYSSELNVNALELDDSALYLCASSPAGRTPNTGELFFGEGSRLTVL.

The chain employs TRBV12-3 or TRBV12-4 and TRBJ1-1; no firm D call. V shed 8 bases and J shed 0 bases, with 10 bases lying between them. This CDR3 has 13 residues. This CDR3 is CASGRGLNTEAFF. The CDR3 region has the DNA TGTGCCAGCGGCCGGGGATTGAACACTGAAGCTTTCTTT.

The gene calls are TRBV5-4 and TRBJ2-1; 8 positions agree with TRBD1. V shed 0 bases and J 6 bases; nucleotides not matched to a gene: 11. This CDR3 region has 17 residues. Germline V lookup: CDR1 SGHNT, CDR2 YYREEE (reference sequence). CDR3: CASSLAGQGGFCNEQFF. CDR3 nucleotides: TGTGCCAGCAGCTTGGCCGGACAGGGAGGTTTTTGCAATGAGCAGTTCTTC.

The V gene is TRBV7-2, the J gene TRBJ2-1; 13 bases are shared with TRBD2. The CDR3 is 15 residues long. Germline CDR1 reads SGHTA; CDR2 reads FQGNSA. The junction had 6 bases not matched to a gene; V was cut back by 5 bases and J by 8 bases. The DNA for the CDR3 is TGTGCCAGCAGCCCAGGGACTAGCGGGGCCTATGAGCAGTTCTTC. Translated, it gives CASSPGTSGAYEQFF.

The rearrangement uses TRBV7-2 and TRBJ1-5, with D perhaps TRBD1 (5 bases). This CDR3 has 14 amino acids. V lost 4 bases to trimming and J lost 3 bases, with 10 bases between them. CDR1 is SGHTA, CDR2 FQGNSA, per germline. As DNA, the CDR3 is TGTGCCAGCAGCTCCCAGGGAACCAATCAGCCCCAGCATTTT. Encoded protein: CASSSQGTNQPQHF. Full variable domain (remainder filled in from reference TRBV7-2 and TRBJ1-5): GAGVSQSPSNKVTEKGKDVELRCDPISGHTALYWYRQSLGQGLEFLIYFQGNSAPDKSGLPSDRFSAERTGGSVSTLTIQRTQQEDSAVYLCASSSQGTNQPQHFGDGTRLSIL.

This clone was seen a handful of times. J is TRBJ1-4 and V is TRBV19, with 9 positions matching TRBD1. The CDR3 contains 14 residues. V was pared by 5 bases and J by 5 bases, with 3 bases of the junction left unmatched. CDR1 and CDR2 (germline): LNHDA, SQIVND (reference sequence). The chain's CDR3 is CASSQGTGNEKLFF. CDR3 nucleotide sequence: TGTGCCAGTAGTCAGGGGACAGGGAATGAAAAACTGTTTTTT.